This T cell receptor beta chain is drawn from a study of cytomegalovirus exposure and HLA in healthy donors (dated by TCRdb to the late 2010s). Describing the broader study: In an earlier analysis of some 610 of the donors, 276 Gb of sequence data and roughly 100 million unique TCR beta sequences from roughly 190 million T cells were reported. An earlier analysis of several hundred of the donors used high-throughput TCR beta sequencing to judge whether each TCR beta V gene segment behaved as functional or pseudogenic. Four or five DR-DQ haplotypes were handled as single units for association and clustering because linkage in the cohort was strong. The study aimed to test whether cataloging public T cell receptors could reveal signatures of past pathogen exposure. A later analysis re-examined previously published TCR beta repertoires from 500 to 700 donors and added high-resolution HLA genotyping to investigate patterns of TCR occurrence. On average, roughly 240,000 unique TCR beta nucleotide sequences were sequenced per donor among fewer than 500 genotyped donors of the cohort, with 15% to 20% of those sequences being non-productive. Of the 350 to 400 genotyped donors, about 80% fell in the genetic ancestry cluster associated with self-reported Caucasian donors. Using immunosequencing, the study profiled T cell repertoires from fewer than 850 subjects and related those repertoires to cytomegalovirus serostatus. Alongside the repertoire data, information on donor age, sex, ethnicity and CMV serostatus was compiled. All discovery cohort repertoires had been generated using a single sequencing platform. Rather than drawing on any new phenotypic data, the later analysis identified candidate immune exposures from TCR beta sequences and the way those sequences occurred across donors. An early release covering about 600 HLA-typed donors comprised about 290 gigabases of sequencing data and roughly 86 million unique TCR sequences. In addition to the first cohort of approximately 670 subjects, a separate validation cohort of 100 to 150 different subjects was used. The number of typed donors differed by locus: 629-630 for A, B, C, DRB1 and DQB1; 522 for DQA1; fewer than 610 for DPA1; and about 450 for DPB1. Both class I and class II loci were covered by HLA typing, at four-digit resolution. To predict cytomegalovirus infection status, the study brought together high-throughput TCR immunosequencing, statistical association of individual TCRs with disease status, and machine learning. Genome-wide SNP genotypes for about 60% of the roughly 670 donors were used in a later genetic analysis, which treated that subset as a discovery cohort. Broader findings and caveats from the paper: When HLA alleles, especially DR and DQ, strongly co-occurred, attributing TCR associations to individual alleles was difficult. Compared with the approximately 600-donor mean, donors in an Asian-associated ancestry cluster had fewer N-insertions in productive TCRs, according to a later genetic analysis. It was suggested by the authors that the approach could potentially be generalized to other disease states and immunological phenotypes. Most CMV-associated TCR beta chains appeared to be HLA-restricted in a later analysis, and the HLA associations seemed to be driven largely by CMV exposure. Compared with equally common non-associated chains, HLA-associated TCR beta chains in a later analysis were more clonally expanded and had lower generation probabilities. A later genetic analysis associated a missense DCLRE1C variant with V-gene and J-gene trimming of TCR beta chains, and an independent cohort replicated the association. Most TCR sequences were observed very rarely across donors, whereas some public TCRs were present in many individuals. In a later analysis, some 17,000 TCR beta sequences were associated with specific HLA alleles at a false discovery rate of 0.05. According to a later analysis, parvovirus B19, influenza, CMV and Epstein-Barr virus appeared linked to several top co-occurrence clusters. Linkage disequilibrium might explain the correlated functional status among segregating V segments, but an unknown experimental factor could not be ruled out. A later analysis found that TCR association rates varied across HLA loci, with DRB1 alleles showing the most associated TCRs and HLA-C alleles the fewest. The only immune exposure information available for the cohort was CMV serostatus. Broadly in line with IMGT annotations, most TCR beta V segments showed up in productive rearrangements about 87% or about 30% of the time in an earlier analysis of roughly 590 of the donors. Three of the identified cytomegalovirus-associated TCR beta chains were confirmed in vitro to be specific for cytomegalovirus antigens. The presence/absence analyses assumed that sequencing depth was roughly uniform across donors, and that assumption may not be true. The earlier analysis of fewer than 750 of the donors excluded 15 to 20 rarely observed V segments, including chromosome 9 orphons, because counts were too low. A further reported finding was that TCR beta sequences accurately predicted the HLA-A and HLA-B alleles for most subjects in the first cohort. In this cohort, only TCR beta chains were sequenced, and detectable features were limited by the absence of alpha or paired-chain data. Cytomegalovirus status was reported to be diagnosed by the classifier with high specificity and sensitivity in both the original and validation cohorts. A cluster of highly shared sequence variants was judged likely to be a technical artifact of the sequencing pipeline. The study gave a list of 150 to 200 TCR beta chains associated with cytomegalovirus. HLA typing was unavailable for some donors at each locus, so association tests used only the typed subset. Some IMGT-functional V segments, including TRBV6-2 and TRBV6-3, could not be distinguished by the 87-base-pair reads and were therefore excluded.

A remark on this clone: The antigen this receptor binds is unknown. Base-call qualities are not available, and no considerably larger clone is one nucleotide away.

The germline V end is reduced by 0 bases and the J end by 5 bases; junction bases left unmatched: 6. The CDR3 numbers 15 residues from cysteine through phenylalanine. Only the CDR3 part of the read is kept: 45 bases, read in frame from the first base. CDR1 MRHNA and CDR2 SNTAGT were looked up in the germline V gene. The library was made by the immunoSEQ multiplex PCR assay. The multiplex PCR relied on a mix of 60 forward primers for TCR Vbeta segments and 13 reverse primers for TCR Jbeta segments. A multiplex PCR assay on genomic DNA amplified the CDR3 region of rearranged TCR beta genes. The amplified TCR beta libraries were sequenced on the Illumina HiSeq System as 87-base-pair reads. On the authors' methods: A later analysis tallied 75 million to 95 million unique TCR beta chains across the approximately 670 repertoires, and around 12 million of those chains were shared by two or more donors. To remove PCR and sequencing errors, raw reads were error-corrected and collapsed into unique sequences using a nearest-neighbor algorithm that merged closely related sequences. CDR3 sequences were aligned to IMGT reference sequences to assign V, D and J gene segments. For a sequence to be retained, a match of at least six nucleotides was required to both a V gene segment and a J gene segment. Rearrangements were called productive when the CDR3 lacked stop codons and stayed in frame with V and J; all others were non-productive. Following IMGT convention, CDR3 was defined as the stretch from the second conserved V-encoded cysteine to the conserved J-encoded phenylalanine. Sequences without an unambiguous match to a single V gene segment were excluded from the earlier analysis of 500 to 700 of the donors. An earlier analysis of about 600 of the donors called V segments functional above 56.7% productive rearrangements and segregating when the between-donor standard deviation exceeded 5%. A statistical classification framework was built to diagnose cytomegalovirus status from the catalog of TCR beta chain sequences. V and J gene assignment, in a later analysis, came from comparing TCR nucleotide sequences with IMGT/GENE-DB human TR gene sequences. A later analysis assigned CDR3 sequences and most-parsimonious VDJ recombination scenarios with the TCRdist pipeline. In a later analysis, every TCR beta chain was defined by the combination of its CDR3 amino acid sequence and its V-gene family, and reads without a unique V-gene family were dropped. In a later analysis, 500 to 700 highly shared, low-generation-probability nucleotide sequences were removed to address suspected cross-contamination and a sequencing artifact. A later analysis calculated a clonal expansion index for each public chain from normalized within-repertoire ranks of inferred template counts. Generation probabilities in a later analysis came from a VDJ recombination model fitted to out-of-frame rearrangements, and those results were checked against IGoR. Hypergeometric tests were used in a later analysis to score TCR-TCR, TCR-HLA and TCR-CMV co-occurrence, with a repertoire-size bias correction applied to the TCR pairs. In a later analysis, false discovery rates were estimated by permuting HLA or CMV assignments 20 times. In a later analysis, co-occurring TCRs were grouped with DBSCAN, and TCRdist sequence similarity was added when clustering was performed within HLA-allele-positive subsets. Repertoires with fewer than 30,000 or more than 120,000 public chains, plus five repertoires with anomalous nucleotide sharing, were excluded from co-occurrence clustering. The table was pulled from immuneACCESS by TCRdb, which kept in-frame rearrangements only. Such tables lose some clones; where checked, under half of the loss comes from unresolved V genes, and the rest has no known cause. V and J calls and clone size are those listed in that table; D and trimming were worked out from the DNA. The sample yields tens of thousands of clones; 78% were counted once. Clones ranked in the top ten supply about 2.7% of the sample.

In total, approximately 690 healthy bone marrow donors made up the cohort. Cohort members were all nominally healthy when sampled, although unrecorded immune exposures were likely present. The donor was CMV seropositive and belonged to the group of 250 to 300 seropositive cohort members. A peripheral blood sample was provided by each donor, and peripheral blood mononuclear cells were used for TCR beta sequencing. The Qiagen DNeasy Blood Extraction Kit was used to extract genomic DNA from the blood cell samples. The chain couples TRBV6-4 to TRBJ2-7, with TRBD1 identical over 8 junction bases. Sequences were obtained from PBMCs. The sequence derives from a male donor in good health and CMV-seropositive. The DNA sequence follows: TGTGCCAGCAGTGACTCGGGTCAGGGGGCCCACGAGCAGTACTTC. Translated, it gives CASSDSGQGAHEQYF.